These 25 T cell receptor beta chains originate from one sample sequenced in a study of blood T cell repertoires in COVID-19. The method was immunoSEQ multiplex PCR; TCRdb's version includes in-frame clones alone and lacks a portion of them. The sample includes 200,000 to 250,000 clones, 75% to 85% of them seen just once. Sequencing input: peripheral blood. The receptors derive from a woman aged 80 or older with COVID-19, enrolled during active disease.

The J gene is TRBJ2-5, the V gene TRBV29-1; 7 nucleotides line up with TRBD1. CDR3 length: 13 amino acids. V lost 7 bases to trimming and J lost 0 bases; unmatched junction nucleotides: 5. Germline CDR1 and CDR2: SQVTM and ANQGSEA. CDR3 sequence: CSGVGQDQETQYF. Here the CDR3 DNA reads TGCAGCGGGGTAGGACAGGACCAAGAGACCCAGTACTTC.

The chain links TRBV2 to TRBJ1-2; D gene uncertain. Between the trimmed V and J ends, which lost 4 bases and 8 bases, there was a span of 11 bases. The CDR3 is 12 residues long. Germline loops: CDR1 SNHLY, CDR2 FYNNEI. The DNA for the CDR3 is TGTGCCAGCAGTGTAGGCCGGAGGGGCTACACCTTC. Translation gives CASSVGRRGYTF.

The rearrangement links TRBV3-1 (or the pseudogene TRBV3-2) to TRBJ1-1; TRBD1 is a possible D gene (6 bases). Trimming cost V 4 bases and J 11 bases, with 17 bases left between them. The CDR3 loop spans 13 amino acids. Germline CDR1 and CDR2: LGHDT and YNNKEL (reference sequence). The CDR3 here is CASSPTAGTWAFF. Here the CDR3 DNA reads TGTGCCAGCAGCCCCACTGCCGGGACATGGGCTTTCTTT.

V gene TRBV6-5 combines with J gene TRBJ1-1, with 8 bases aligning to TRBD1. Per the germline V gene, CDR1 is MNHEY and CDR2 is SVGAGI. J gave up 4 bases and V 6 bases, and 10 bases lay outside the gene matches. The CDR3 sequence is 15 residues long. The CDR3 is CASSGIRGRTTEAFF. The CDR3, as DNA: TGTGCCAGCAGCGGTATCAGGGGGCGCACCACTGAAGCTTTCTTT.

The chain recombines TRBV11-3 with TRBJ2-1; D possibly corresponds to TRBD2 (6 bases). V dropped 5 bases and J dropped 0 bases, with 17 bases sitting between them. This CDR3 region has 17 residues. CDR1 is SGHNT and CDR2 is YENEEA in the germline V gene. CDR3 DNA: TGTGCCAGCAGCCTTAGCTCCGGACTAAGCTCCTACAATGAGCAGTTCTTC. This gives the protein CASSLSSGLSSYNEQFF.

This chain joins TRBV20-1 and TRBJ1-1; TRBD1 matches 8 bases. Germline-derived CDR1 and CDR2 are DFQATT and SNEGSKA (reference sequence). There are 11 residues in the CDR3. The junction had 8 bases not matched to a gene; V was cut back by 6 bases and J by 11 bases. The CDR3 DNA reads as TGCAGTGCCGGACAGGGTTTAGTCGCTTTCTTT. This gives the protein CSAGQGLVAFF.

The chain couples TRBV4-2 to TRBJ2-2, with TRBD1 as a possible D gene (5 bases). The ends were cut back, 1 base at V and 9 bases at J, with 12 bases in the middle. The CDR3 has 14 residues. The germline CDR1 and CDR2 sequences are LGHNA and YNFKEQ. The CDR3 loop reads CASSQAQDRRELFF. In nucleotides, the CDR3 is TGTGCCAGCAGCCAAGCACAGGACCGCCGGGAGCTGTTTTTT.

This chain links TRBV7-9 with TRBJ1-5, with D perhaps TRBD1 (5 bases). Germline V CDR1 and CDR2: SEHNR, FQNEAQ (reference sequence). The V and J ends lost 5 bases and 11 bases respectively, with 22 bases between them. The CDR3 length is 15 residues. DNA for the CDR3: TGTGCCAGCAGCCGGACCGACGGGGGAAGGTGGGCCCAGCATTTT. It is translated as CASSRTDGGRWAQHF.

This clone occurred once. The gene calls are TRBV11-3 and TRBJ2-3; tentatively, D is TRBD2 (6 bases). V was pared by 5 bases and J by 2 bases, with 11 bases between. This CDR3 comprises 14 residues. Germline V gene data show CDR1 as SGHNT and CDR2 as YENEEA. CDR3 nucleotide sequence: TGTGCCAGCAGCGCCGGGGGATTCACAGATACGCAGTATTTT. Its translation is CASSAGGFTDTQYF.

This clone was counted only a few times. V gene TRBV7-9 combines with J gene TRBJ1-5, with D uncertain. The V gene lost 2 bases and the J gene lost 0 bases, with 5 bases spanning the gap. Germline CDR1 reads SEHNR; CDR2 reads FQNEAQ (reference sequence). The CDR3 consists of 14 residues. The CDR3 region has the DNA TGTGCCAGCAGCTTACAGGCTAGCAATCAGCCCCAGCATTTT. It translates to CASSLQASNQPQHF. Filled out from reference TRBV7-9 and TRBJ1-5, the complete variable domain reads DTGVSQNPRHKITKRGQNVTFRCDPISEHNRLYWYRQTLGQGPEFLTYFQNEAQLEKSRLLSDRFSAERPKGSFSTLEIQRTEQGDSAMYLCASSLQASNQPQHFGDGTRLSIL.

As regards this clone: An end of the junction does not agree with germline; a read error may underlie this. The CDR3 coding sequence is TGTGCCAGTAGTATAAGAAGGGGGCCTACCTCCTACGAGCAGCACTTC. Translating gives CASSIRRGPTSYEQHF. V is TRBV19 and J is TRBJ2-7; 7 bases map to TRBD1. Germline V CDR1 and CDR2: LNHDA, SQIVND (reference sequence). This CDR3 is built from 16 residues.

Regarding this clone: Different DNA sequences within this sample yield the same CDR3. V usage is TRBV11-2 and J usage is TRBJ1-2, with D uncertain. Germline V CDR1 and CDR2: SGHAT, FQNNGV. The CDR3 has 12 amino acids. The ends were cut back, 0 bases at V and 7 bases at J, with 6 bases in the middle. CDR3 sequence reads: CASSLDRSGYTF. CDR3 DNA: TGTGCCAGCAGCTTAGACAGGTCTGGCTACACCTTC.

In DNA form, the CDR3 reads TGTGCCAGCAGCCATTCGGACAGGGATAATTCACCCCTCCACTTT. This gives the protein CASSHSDRDNSPLHF. V is TRBV5-6 and J is TRBJ1-6, with 8 bases lining up with TRBD1. V shed 4 bases and J 5 bases; nucleotides not matched to a gene: 5. The germline gives CDR1 SGHDT, CDR2 YYEEEE. The CDR3 totals 15 residues.

The V and J genes are TRBV5-4 and TRBJ1-2; weak D call: TRBD1 (6 bases). V shed 0 bases and J shed 4 bases, with 19 bases lying between them. CDR3 length: 17 amino acids. Germline V lookup: CDR1 SGHNT, CDR2 YYREEE (reference sequence). DNA of the CDR3: TGTGCCAGCAGCTTGGGTGCGGGGGGGCCCTCCCTCTATGGCTACACCTTC. As protein: CASSLGAGGPSLYGYTF. Combining the CDR3 with reference TRBV5-4 and TRBJ1-2 gives the whole variable domain ETGVTQSPTHLIKTRGQQVTLRCSSQSGHNTVSWYQQALGQGPQFIFQYYREEENGRGNFPPRFSGLQFPNYSSELNVNALELDDSALYLCASSLGAGGPSLYGYTFGSGTRLTVV.

This chain links TRBV19 with TRBJ2-6, with 8 bases aligning to TRBD1. CDR3 size: 16 residues. J gave up 13 bases and V 2 bases, and 13 bases lay outside the gene matches. Germline lookup yields CDR1 LNHDA and CDR2 SQIVND (reference sequence). Here the CDR3 reads CASSIPGPRTGKVLTF. The CDR3 bases are TGTGCCAGTAGTATACCCGGACCTCGGACAGGGAAAGTCCTGACTTTC.

The chain carries TRBV14 and TRBJ2-1, with 9 bases aligning to TRBD1. Germline lookup yields CDR1 SGHDN and CDR2 FVKESK. V trimming: 1 base; J trimming: 3 bases; junction bases outside the gene matches: 4. The CDR3 length is 16 residues. As DNA, the CDR3 is TGTGCCAGCAGCCAAGGAGGGACAGGGAACTACAATGAGCAGTTCTTC. This translates into CASSQGGTGNYNEQFF.

V and J are TRBV11-3 and TRBJ1-5; D perhaps matches TRBD1 (5 bases). Germline CDR1 is SGHNT and CDR2 is YENEEA. This CDR3 is 18 amino acids long. The germline V and J ends were trimmed by 1 base and 0 bases, with 16 bases remaining between them. The CDR3 bases are TGTGCCAGCAGCTTAGTAAATCAACACAGGCTTAGCAATCAGCCCCAGCATTTT. It specifies CASSLVNQHRLSNQPQHF.

This chain links TRBV18 with TRBJ1-5; 7 bases fit TRBD1. Per germline, CDR1 KGHSH and CDR2 LQKENI. V lost 3 bases to trimming and J lost 4 bases; unmatched junction nucleotides: 12. CDR3 length equals 17 residues. The CDR3 protein is CASSPQQGNYRNQPQHF. CDR3 nucleotides: TGTGCCAGCTCACCCCAACAGGGGAATTACCGGAATCAGCCCCAGCATTTT. The whole variable domain, remainder taken from reference TRBV18 and TRBJ1-5, is NAGVMQNPRHLVRRRGQEARLRCSPMKGHSHVYWYRQLPEEGLKFMVYLQKENIIDESGMPKERFSAEFPKEGPSILRIQQVVRGDSAAYFCASSPQQGNYRNQPQHFGDGTRLSIL.

V is TRBV10-3 and J is TRBJ1-5; D might be TRBD1 (5 bases). Germline V gene sequence: CDR1 ENHRY, CDR2 SYGVKD. The CDR3 is made up of 13 amino acids. Trimming took 8 bases from V and 5 from J, leaving 13 bases between them. CDR3 nucleotide sequence: TGTGCCATCGCAGGAACAGGCGATCAGCCCCAGCATTTT. It specifies CAIAGTGDQPQHF.

This chain connects TRBV3-1 (or the pseudogene TRBV3-2) to TRBJ1-5; TRBD1 matches at 7 bases. This CDR3 has 15 amino acids. From germline, CDR1 is LGHDT and CDR2 YNNKEL (reference sequence). With 5 bases clipped from V and 0 bases from J, the junction kept 4 bases outside the gene matches. The CDR3 DNA sequence: TGTGCCAGCAGCTCCGGGACAGATAGCAATCAGCCCCAGCATTTT. Translation gives CASSSGTDSNQPQHF.

This sequence joins TRBV6-5 and TRBJ1-6; tentatively, D is TRBD1 (5 bases). V lost 8 bases to trimming and J lost 5 bases, with 13 bases between them. Germline CDR1 and CDR2: MNHEY and SVGAGI. CDR3 length: 14 amino acids. The CDR3 DNA is TGTGCCAGCCGCCGGGGACTGAATAATTCACCCCTCCACTTT. Translated, it gives CASRRGLNNSPLHF.

The rearrangement links TRBV20-1 to TRBJ1-5; the D gene is possibly TRBD1 (5 bases). Trimming pared 3 bases from V and 0 bases from J, leaving 15 bases between. CDR1 and CDR2 from the germline V gene are DFQATT and SNEGSKA (reference sequence). This CDR3 spans 16 amino acids. The CDR3 here is CSASGGGSYSNQPQHF. CDR3 nucleotide sequence: TGCAGTGCTAGTGGGGGGGGGTCTTATAGCAATCAGCCCCAGCATTTT.

The chain combines TRBV5-1 with TRBJ2-1, with D possibly matching TRBD1 (6 bases). Trimming shortened V by 1 base and J by 2 bases, and 10 bases separated the two germline ends. The CDR3 is 15 residues long. Germline lookup yields CDR1 SGHRS and CDR2 YFSETQ. In DNA, the CDR3 is TGCGCCAGCAGCTTGACAGGGCTCACCTACAATGAGCAGTTCTTC. This sequence encodes CASSLTGLTYNEQFF.

The J gene is TRBJ1-6, the V gene TRBV25-1; 8 bases map to TRBD1. The CDR3 runs to 15 residues. J lost 10 bases, V lost 4 bases, and 9 bases had no gene match. Per the germline V gene, CDR1 is MGHDK and CDR2 is SYGVNS. The CDR3: CASSAGQGMWSPLHF. DNA of the CDR3: TGTGCCAGCAGTGCTGGACAGGGAATGTGGTCACCCCTCCACTTT. Full variable domain (rest looked up from reference TRBV25-1 and TRBJ1-6): EADIYQTPRYLVIGTGKKITLECSQTMGHDKMYWYQQDPGMELHLIHYSYGVNSTEKGDLSSESTVSRIRTEHFPLTLESARPSHTSQYLCASSAGQGMWSPLHFGNGTRLTVT.

This sequence joins TRBV5-6 and TRBJ2-7; D is unclear. The germline V gene has CDR1 SGHDT and CDR2 YYEEEE. V dropped 1 base and J dropped 5 bases, with 19 bases sitting between them. This CDR3 is built from 16 residues. This CDR3 reads CASSLRKTGRVDEQYF. The DNA for the CDR3 is TGTGCCAGCAGCTTGCGCAAAACGGGTCGGGTGGACGAGCAGTACTTC.